This T cell receptor beta chain emerged from a study of T-cell memory formation after mild COVID-19. TCRdb used MiXCR to reprocess the 5' RACE reads, holding one entry per CDR3 protein. Here the sample spans 65,000 to 95,000 distinct CDR3 sequences, over 10% being singletons. The V end was cut by 5 bases, the J end by 2 bases, with 10 bases between. The germline V gene encodes CDR1 SQVTM and CDR2 ANQGSEA. The CDR3 is 12 amino acids. The sample holds a few counts of this clonotype. This chain links TRBV29-1 with TRBJ2-7; D is ambiguous. The sample consisted of PBMCs or a T cell subset sorted from them (not recorded which). The TCR was taken from a man aged 18 to 30 who had mild COVID-19 (a few samples of this study predate the infection). Cell type and time point are not known. The CDR3 reads CSVTLPTYEQYV. The CDR3 DNA sequence: TGCAGCGTTACTCTACCCACCTACGAGCAGTACGTC.